A selection of T cell receptor beta chains follows, all from one sample in a study of beta chain features in type 1 diabetes. The repertoire was sequenced with immunoSEQ multiplex PCR; TCRdb's copy has only in-frame clones and lacks some. The sample includes fewer than 250,000 clones, 12% to 15% of them seen just once. Source material: naive CD4+ T cells from blood. All receptors come from a woman aged 35 to 49 in good health. Both conserved end residues are part of each CDR3. A D gene is named only where the DNA matches it firmly. The listing skips clone size in some rows; elsewhere it reads once, few, many or a size class.

few	NA	TRBV27	TRBJ1-1	16	CASSLLTGRQNTEAFF	TGTGCCAGCAGTTTACTTACTGGGAGGCAGAACACTGAAGCTTTCTTT
once	TRBD1	TRBV7-6	TRBJ2-5	15	CASSSGTGGLETQYF	TGTGCCAGCAGCTCCGGGACAGGGGGATTGGAGACCCAGTACTTC
few	NA	TRBV4-3	TRBJ1-6	18	CASSQDPGRTANNSPLHF	TGCGCCAGCAGCCAAGACCCCGGTAGGACAGCAAATAATTCACCCCTCCACTTT
NA	NA	TRBV2	TRBJ1-1	13	CASSDDRNTEAFF	TGTGCCAGCAGTGACGACAGGAACACTGAAGCTTTCTTT
NA	TRBD1	TRBV7-2	TRBJ1-4	16	CASSQRLTGNNEKLFF	TGTGCCAGCAGCCAGCGCCTGACAGGGAATAATGAAAAACTGTTTTTT
NA	NA	TRBV6-5	TRBJ1-6	15	CASRSTGTYNSPLHF	TGTGCCAGCAGATCCACAGGGACCTATAATTCACCCCTCCACTTT
few	TRBD2	TRBV29-1	TRBJ2-3	15	CSVERLAGGTDTQYF	TGCAGCGTTGAACGGCTAGCGGGGGGCACAGATACGCAGTATTTT
NA	TRBD1	TRBV28	TRBJ2-3	15	CASREGTGGADTQYF	TGTGCCAGCCGAGAGGGGACAGGGGGAGCAGATACGCAGTATTTT
few	NA	TRBV6-4	TRBJ2-3	14	CASSVDGGADTQYF	TGTGCCAGCAGTGTCGATGGGGGCGCAGATACGCAGTATTTT
NA	TRBD1	TRBV5-1	TRBJ1-1	14	CASILTGANTEAFF	TGCGCCAGCATCTTGACAGGGGCTAACACTGAAGCTTTCTTT
once	NA	TRBV29-1	TRBJ1-1	13	CSLCRTGDTEAFF	TGCAGCCTTTGCCGGACGGGGGACACTGAAGCTTTCTTT
few	TRBD1	TRBV7-2	TRBJ2-5	15	CASSQGGSGTKTQYF	TGTGCCAGCAGCCAAGGGGGCTCAGGGACGAAGACCCAGTACTTC
few	NA	TRBV4-1	TRBJ1-2	14	CASSPPLGRGNYTF	TGCGCCAGCAGCCCACCCTTGGGGCGGGGAAACTACACCTTC
few	NA	TRBV6-5	TRBJ1-1	13	CASITGLGTEAFF	TGTGCCAGCATTACAGGTTTGGGCACTGAAGCTTTCTTT
NA	TRBD2	TRBV6-6	TRBJ2-7	15	CASSLSAGGYYEQYF	TGTGCCAGCAGCCTCTCCGCGGGGGGGTACTACGAGCAGTACTTC
few	TRBD1	TRBV25-1	TRBJ2-3	14	CASRDRGRTDTQYF	TGTGCCAGCAGAGACAGGGGGCGCACAGATACGCAGTATTTT
NA	NA	TRBV15	TRBJ2-2	16	CARPRGPNLNTGELFF	TGTGCCAGGCCCAGGGGCCCTAACCTGAACACCGGGGAGCTGTTTTTT
NA	NA	TRBV2	TRBJ1-4	15	CASSDRTARLIGLFF	TGTGCCAGCAGTGATAGGACAGCTCGGTTGATAGGCCTGTTTTTT
NA	TRBD1	TRBV5-1	TRBJ2-7	15	CASSLQPQGNYEQYF	TGCGCCAGCAGCCTTCAACCACAGGGGAATTACGAGCAGTACTTC
NA	NA	TRBV27	TRBJ2-3	14	CASSLPGTTDTQYF	TGTGCCAGCAGTTTACCGGGAACCACAGATACGCAGTATTTT
many	TRBD1	TRBV4-1	TRBJ2-7	14	CASSQQGGNAEQYF	TGCGCCAGCAGCCAACAAGGGGGCAATGCCGAGCAGTACTTC
few	NA	TRBV6-5	TRBJ2-3	12	CATRQNTDTQYF	TGTGCCACCAGACAGAACACAGATACGCAGTATTTT
NA	TRBD2	TRBV5-1	TRBJ2-3	16	CASSLALAGGLDTQYF	TGCGCCAGCAGCTTGGCCTTAGCGGGGGGGTTGGATACGCAGTATTTT
NA	NA	TRBV6-5	TRBJ2-5	14	CASSYSYREETQYF	TGTGCCAGCAGTTACTCGTATCGGGAGGAGACCCAGTACTTC
few	NA	TRBV18	TRBJ2-4	16	CASSPPNGIAKNIQYF	TGTGCCAGCTCACCACCCAACGGTATAGCCAAAAACATTCAGTACTTC
few	NA	TRBV5-1	TRBJ2-5	16	CASRYREGGYQETQYF	TGCGCCAGCAGGTACAGAGAAGGGGGATATCAAGAGACCCAGTACTTC
few	NA	TRBV9	TRBJ2-2	16	CASSPTIQVSIGELFF	TGTGCCAGCAGCCCAACGATTCAGGTCTCAATCGGGGAGCTGTTTTTT
few	TRBD1	TRBV18	TRBJ2-1	15	CASSPAGTVANEQFF	TGTGCCAGCTCACCCGCCGGGACAGTAGCCAATGAGCAGTTCTTC
NA	NA	TRBV5-1	TRBJ2-5	14	CASSTRGSQETQYF	TGCGCCAGCAGTACGCGAGGTTCTCAAGAGACCCAGTACTTC
few	NA	TRBV18	TRBJ1-5	17	CASSPSRGGGSNQPQHF	TGTGCCAGCTCACCAAGTCGCGGGGGGGGCTCAAATCAGCCCCAGCATTTT
many	TRBD2	TRBV7-2	TRBJ2-1	14	CASSASSGYNEQFF	TGTGCCAGCAGCGCGTCTAGCGGATACAATGAGCAGTTCTTC
NA	NA	TRBV15	TRBJ1-1	17	CATSRDSGIQMNTEAFF	TGTGCCACCAGCAGAGATAGCGGGATCCAGATGAACACTGAAGCTTTCTTT
NA	TRBD1	TRBV5-1	TRBJ2-1	16	CASSWGTGVSYNEQFF	TGCGCCAGCAGCTGGGGGACAGGGGTGTCCTACAATGAGCAGTTCTTC
NA	NA	TRBV5-1	TRBJ1-2	15	CASSRGWGLGYGYTF	TGCGCCAGCAGCCGAGGTTGGGGGCTTGGCTATGGCTACACCTTC
few	TRBD1	TRBV18	TRBJ2-7	14	CASSTDRGLNEQYF	TGTGCCAGCTCAACGGACAGGGGGCTGAACGAGCAGTACTTC